This T cell receptor beta chain comes out of a study of beta chain features in type 1 diabetes. General study findings and limits: Within patients, naive, central memory and Treg TCRB repertoires seemed more similar than within healthy donors. At VDJ recombination sites, type 1 diabetes patients had fewer insertions and more deleted nucleotides.

Expressed TCRB transcripts were sequenced because the isolated RNA had all been reverse transcribed beforehand. Repertoires were generated with immunoSEQ multiplex PCR, while TCRdb's copy carries only in-frame clones and drops some. The sample holds fewer than 650,000 clones, about 14% seen once. About this clone itself: Its matching antigen is unknown.

Heparinised blood was drawn once per donor, averaging approximately 100 mL. Researchers reported sorting CD4+ naive, central memory, regulatory and stem cell-like memory cells via CD45RO/CCR7/CD25/CD127/CD95/CD27. The CDR3 runs 13 residues. Germline lookup yields CDR1 GTSNPN and CDR2 SVGIG (reference sequence). Unmatched junction bases numbered 2, after V lost 2 bases and J lost 2 bases. The sequenced sample was naive CD4+ T cells from blood. This TCR was recovered from a man aged 18 to 30 in good health. The chain uses TRBV30 and TRBJ1-1, with 7 bases that match TRBD1. Here the CDR3 DNA reads TGTGCCTGGAGTCTAGGGGGCAACACTGAAGCTTTCTTT. Translated, it gives CAWSLGGNTEAFF.